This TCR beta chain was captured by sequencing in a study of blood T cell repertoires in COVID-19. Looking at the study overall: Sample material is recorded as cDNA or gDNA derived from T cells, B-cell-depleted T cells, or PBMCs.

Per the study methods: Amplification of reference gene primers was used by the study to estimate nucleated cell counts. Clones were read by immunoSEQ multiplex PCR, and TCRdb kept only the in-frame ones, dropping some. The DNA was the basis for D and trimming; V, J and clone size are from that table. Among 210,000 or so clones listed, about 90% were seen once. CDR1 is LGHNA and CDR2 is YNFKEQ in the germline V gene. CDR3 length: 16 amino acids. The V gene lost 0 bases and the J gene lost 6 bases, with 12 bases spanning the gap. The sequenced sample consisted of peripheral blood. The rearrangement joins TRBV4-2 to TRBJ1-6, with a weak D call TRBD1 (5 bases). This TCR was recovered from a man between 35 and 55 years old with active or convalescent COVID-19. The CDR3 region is CASSQESHGGNSPLHF. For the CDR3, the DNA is TGTGCCAGCAGCCAAGAGTCCCACGGGGGTAATTCACCCCTCCACTTT.